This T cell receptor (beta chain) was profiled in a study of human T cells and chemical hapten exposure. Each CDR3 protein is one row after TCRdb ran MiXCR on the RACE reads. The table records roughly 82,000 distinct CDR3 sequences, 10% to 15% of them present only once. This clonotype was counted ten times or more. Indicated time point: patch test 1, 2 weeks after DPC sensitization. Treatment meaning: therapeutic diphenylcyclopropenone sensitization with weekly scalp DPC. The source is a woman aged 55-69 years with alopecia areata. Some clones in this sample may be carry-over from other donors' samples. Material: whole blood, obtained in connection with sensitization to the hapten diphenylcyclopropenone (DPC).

The CDR3 sequence is CSATRTGYNQPQHF. The DNA for the CDR3 is TGCAGTGCTACCCGGACAGGCTACAATCAGCCCCAGCATTTT. The chain joins TRBV20-1 to TRBJ1-5, with 7 bases matching TRBD1. Unmatched junction bases numbered 6, after V lost 4 bases and J lost 3 bases. Germline V gives CDR1 DFQATT, CDR2 SNEGSKA (reference sequence). This CDR3 has 14 amino acids.